One sample yielded the 10 T cell receptor beta chains listed below, sequenced in a study of T cells in Graves' hyperthyroidism and ophthalmopathy. Amplification yielded TCR beta CDR3 regions, with RNA transcripts as the source. The TCR CDR3 first-round RT-PCR relied on the HTBI primer set. Using its own MiXCR run on the multiplex PCR reads, TCRdb lists one record per CDR3 protein. The repertoire includes 350,000 to 400,000 distinct CDR3 sequences, about 15% of them detected once, and approximately 32% sits in the top ten. The sample consisted of blood. The receptors were gathered from a woman aged 25 to 39 with Graves' hyperthyroidism.

The chain couples TRBV6-1 to TRBJ1-1; D call uncertain. CDR1 and CDR2 (germline): MNHNS, SASEGT. Deletions cut 8 bases from V and 1 base from J, with 8 bases between. The CDR3 consists of 12 residues. CDR3 DNA sequence: TGTGCCAGCGACAATAGGAACACTGAAGCTTTCTTT. Translated, it gives CASDNRNTEAFF.

Ten or more counts support this clonotype. The chain has TRBV10-3 and TRBJ2-5; no reliable D call. Germline V CDR1 and CDR2: ENHRY, SYGVKD. The CDR3 totals 14 residues. V lost 4 bases and J 0 bases, leaving 9 bases between the germline ends. CDR3 DNA: TGTGCCATCAGTGGTGTGGGGTACCAAGAGACCCAGTACTTC. Amino acids: CAISGVGYQETQYF.

This clonotype has only a few counts. This sequence joins TRBV28 and TRBJ2-1, with D possibly TRBD1 on 6 matching bases. The CDR3 length is 13 residues. V was cut by 7 bases and J by 8 bases, with 15 bases left in between. Germline lookup yields CDR1 MDHEN and CDR2 SYDVKM. CDR3 bases: TGTGCCAGCAAGGGTTGGGGGCGCGATGAGCAGTTCTTC. This gives the protein CASKGWGRDEQFF.

This clonotype was detected many times. This chain connects TRBV11-2 to TRBJ2-7; D might be TRBD2 (5 bases). V was shortened by 7 bases and J by 1 base, with 17 bases between the two germline ends. There are 15 residues in the CDR3. Germline V gives CDR1 SGHAT, CDR2 FQNNGV. This CDR3 is CASTPAGGGSYEQYF. The CDR3 region has the DNA TGTGCCAGCACCCCCGCCGGAGGCGGATCCTACGAGCAGTACTTC.

The count of this clonotype is one. This chain links TRBV5-1 with TRBJ1-1; D gene uncertain. V was pared by 0 bases and J by 1 base, with 10 bases between. The CDR3 covers 15 residues. Germline V gives CDR1 SGHRS, CDR2 YFSETQ. The CDR3 here is CASSLGELKNTEAFF. The CDR3 coding sequence is TGCGCCAGCAGCTTGGGGGAACTGAAGAACACTGAAGCTTTCTTT.

This clonotype showed up many times. The rearrangement joins TRBV27 to TRBJ2-3, with 7 bases aligning to TRBD2. The CDR3 is made up of 16 amino acids. The germline V gene encodes CDR1 MNHEY and CDR2 SMNVEV (reference sequence). V trimming: 7 bases; J trimming: 0 bases; junction bases outside the gene matches: 10. The chain's CDR3 is CASNLIAGSSTDTQYF. CDR3 nucleotides: TGTGCCAGCAACCTCATAGCGGGTTCTAGCACAGATACGCAGTATTTT.

This clonotype was counted only a few times. This chain joins TRBV6-1 and TRBJ1-5, with 9 bases fitting TRBD1. This CDR3 contains 17 residues. V dropped 5 bases and J dropped 5; count of bases not matched to a gene: 13. Germline lookup yields CDR1 MNHNS and CDR2 SASEGT. CDR3 region: CASSHPPGTGLYQPQHF. Here the CDR3 DNA reads TGTGCCAGCAGTCATCCACCCGGGACAGGGCTATATCAGCCCCAGCATTTT.

This clonotype was counted at least ten times. The chain combines TRBV28 with TRBJ1-2; D is unclear. The CDR3 runs 12 residues. Trimming shortened V by 3 bases and J by 8 bases, and 10 bases separated the two germline ends. Germline values: CDR1 MDHEN, CDR2 SYDVKM. CDR3 loop: CASSFMNPGYTF. The CDR3 DNA reads TGTGCCAGCAGTTTCATGAACCCCGGCTACACCTTC.

Many counts were recorded for this clonotype. The chain is built from TRBV6-5 and TRBJ2-5; the match to TRBD1 covers 7 bases. Unmatched junction bases numbered 6, after V lost 4 bases and J lost 4 bases. CDR3 length: 14 residues. Germline CDR1 and CDR2: MNHEY and SVGAGI. The CDR3 DNA follows: TGTGCCAGCAGTTCTCGACAGGGATCAGAGACCCAGTACTTC. Translated, it gives CASSSRQGSETQYF.

The chain couples TRBV29-1 to TRBJ2-1; no clear D. Germline-derived CDR1 and CDR2 are SQVTM and ANQGSEA. V was shortened by 4 bases and J by 14 bases, with 15 bases between the two germline ends. The CDR3 has 11 amino acids. CDR3 in amino acids: CSVAVSYGEFF. In DNA, the CDR3 is TGCAGCGTTGCAGTTTCGTACGGCGAGTTCTTC.